This T cell receptor beta chain was observed in a study of identical twins (dated by TCRdb to the mid-2010s). Notes on the research overall: To test whether fetal clonotypes persist, this study deep-sequenced TCR alpha and beta repertoires from monozygotic twins, from unrelated adults of various ages, and from cord blood. Replicate twin experiments were performed at different times using different library preparation protocols to rule out contamination.

On the study overall, not on this receptor specifically: Abundant cord blood beta clonotypes carried fewer insertions; young adult naive repertoires showed a weaker similar trend, while memory repertoires showed none. Because the same donors could not be followed over many years, conclusions were based on cross-sectional statistical analysis. Excess twin sharing in beta out-of-frame sequences was weaker because fewer shared sequences lowered the signal-to-noise ratio. Zero-insertion analyses could be partly confounded by invariant T cells such as MAIT and iNKT, although diverse VJ usage argued against such confounding for most clonotypes. Compared with coincidental sharing between unrelated individuals, out-of-frame TCR alpha sequences shared between twins had an excess of sequences with low generation probability. In monozygotic twins, out-of-frame TCR alpha sharing was systematically underestimated by recombination models, although the models agreed with sharing between unrelated individuals.

Comments on this clonotype: It lacks a known antigen. No much larger clone is present one base from it, and per-base qualities are unavailable.

Library prep was done by 5' RACE. Sequencing instrument: Illumina HiSeq 2000. Template switching added a universal primer binding site, and the final cDNA carried a unique molecular identifier that allowed TCR cDNA molecules to be counted accurately. Specific primers in the conserved constant-segment region were used to synthesize first-strand cDNA for the TCR alpha and beta chains. To control for contamination, each cDNA library was double barcoded with a SMART-Mk sample barcode plus Illumina barcodes. TruSeq adapter sequences and Illumina sample barcodes were added in two successive PCR steps. The Illumina HiSeq platform was used with custom primers to sequence TCR alpha and beta cDNA libraries. The authors' analysis ran thus. Unique molecular identifiers were extracted from raw reads with MiGEC, and CDR3 positions were determined with MiXCR. Recombination models were inferred per individual with the repgenHMM and IGoR tools using an EM algorithm. Shared clonotypes were analyzed with the tcR package in R, and sharing was normalized by the product of cloneset sizes. Out-of-frame nonproductive sequences were analyzed to study raw recombination free of thymic and clonal selection effects. The public reads were reprocessed in TCRdb via fastp at Q25 and MiXCR, keeping in-frame beta chains. Each entry is one CDR3 protein sequence, shown with its most common DNA and genes. Here the V and J calls rest on TCRdb's processing, not on the authors' analysis. Counted in this sample were some 1,600,000 distinct CDR3 sequences; about 32% of them appeared once. The top ten hold 0.25% to 0.3% of the sample.

V and J lose 2 bases and 4 bases, and a span of 17 bases separates them. CDR1 is given as MNHNS and CDR2 as SASEGT, both from the germline V gene. From the cysteine through the phenylalanine, the CDR3 covers 16 amino acids. Of all the DNA, just the CDR3 is kept, 48 bases in frame from base 1. All donors were healthy Caucasians. In this chain, TRBV6-1 is recombined with TRBJ1-2; matching of 6 bases hints at TRBD1 as the D gene. The clonotype was recovered from a newborn girl in good health. The source material was cord blood. CDR3 protein: CASSELTGIGAYGYTF. The DNA reads TGTGCCAGCAGTGAATTGACAGGCATCGGGGCCTATGGCTACACCTTC.